Below are 5 T cell receptor beta chains sequenced from a single sample in a study of blood T cell repertoires in COVID-19. Profiling relied on immunoSEQ multiplex PCR, and the TCRdb table lists in-frame clones only, not all of them. Here the sample spans tens of thousands of clones, about 91% being singletons. The specimen sequenced was peripheral blood. The receptors stem from an elderly woman with acute or convalescent COVID-19.

The rearrangement uses TRBV9 and TRBJ1-6; 9 bases fit TRBD1. The J segment lost 3 bases and the V segment lost 3 bases, leaving 7 bases of the junction unmatched. CDR3 size: 17 residues. Germline CDR1 is SGDLS and CDR2 is YYNGEE. This CDR3 is CASSAPTGGNYNSPLHF. The CDR3 nucleotides are TGTGCCAGCAGCGCACCGACAGGGGGTAACTATAATTCACCCCTCCACTTT.

The chain is built from TRBV19 and TRBJ1-1, with 10 bases that match TRBD1. The V gene's germline CDR1 is LNHDA and CDR2 SQIVND (reference sequence). The CDR3 is made up of 14 amino acids. V shed 5 bases and J 11 bases; nucleotides not matched to a gene: 11. In DNA form, the CDR3 reads TGTGCCAGTAGTGGAGACAGGGGGCGGACGGCCGCTTTCTTT. Translation: CASSGDRGRTAAFF.

This chain links TRBV2 with TRBJ2-5; 12 bases fit TRBD2. Germline V lookup: CDR1 SNHLY, CDR2 FYNNEI. The CDR3 spans 17 residues. Trimming took 7 bases from V and 0 from J; bases not matched to a gene: 9. CDR3 protein: CASMQRLAGEYQETQYF. The CDR3 bases are TGTGCCAGCATGCAAAGACTAGCGGGGGAGTACCAAGAGACCCAGTACTTC. Full variable domain (remainder filled in from reference TRBV2 and TRBJ2-5): EPEVTQTPSHQVTQMGQEVILRCVPISNHLYFYWYRQILGQKVEFLVSFYNNEISEKSEIFDDQFSVERPDGSNFTLKIRSTKLEDSAMYFCASMQRLAGEYQETQYFGPGTRLLVL.

CDR3 sequence reads: CASSSDRVGGNTIYF. The DNA of the CDR3 is TGTGCCAGCAGCTCGGACAGGGTGGGCGGAAACACCATATATTTT. The chain carries TRBV5-6 and TRBJ1-3; 8 positions agree with TRBD1. Germline trimming cut 3 bases from V and 4 bases from J; bases unmatched to any gene: 6. Germline V gene sequence: CDR1 SGHDT, CDR2 YYEEEE. The CDR3 has 15 amino acids.

The J gene is TRBJ1-4, the V gene TRBV6-5; 9 bases align to TRBD1. The CDR3 runs to 14 residues. The germline V gene has CDR1 MNHEY and CDR2 SVGAGI. V lost 8 bases to trimming and J lost 5 bases; unmatched junction nucleotides: 6. In nucleotides, the CDR3 is TGTGCCAGCGGGTACAGGGGGCTGAATGAAAAACTGTTTTTT. It is translated as CASGYRGLNEKLFF.